This T cell receptor (beta chain) derives from a study of shared T cell receptors in the human thymus. This table comes from immunoSEQ multiplex PCR, and its TCRdb copy is limited to in-frame clones, with some not included. Of 500,000 to 550,000 clones in the sample, 78% were seen once. V was shortened by 3 bases and J by 5 bases, with 20 bases between the two germline ends. The CDR3 has 17 amino acids. Germline values: CDR1 ENHRY, CDR2 SYGVKD. These data were also filed under a second study, of human thymus T cells. That publication notes: Congenital heart defects were the reason for the corrective surgery that the donors, healthy Finnish infants, were having. The study used thymus tissue resected during corrective heart surgery. Unrelated individuals reportedly shared highly overlapping thymic TCR repertoires.

The source material was thymocytes. The TCR sequence derives from a boy under three years old with a congenital heart defect. This chain connects TRBV10-3 to TRBJ1-5; D not resolved. CDR3 in amino acids: CAISDAFGRVGDQPQHF. DNA for the CDR3: TGTGCCATCAGTGATGCGTTTGGGAGGGTCGGAGATCAGCCCCAGCATTTT.